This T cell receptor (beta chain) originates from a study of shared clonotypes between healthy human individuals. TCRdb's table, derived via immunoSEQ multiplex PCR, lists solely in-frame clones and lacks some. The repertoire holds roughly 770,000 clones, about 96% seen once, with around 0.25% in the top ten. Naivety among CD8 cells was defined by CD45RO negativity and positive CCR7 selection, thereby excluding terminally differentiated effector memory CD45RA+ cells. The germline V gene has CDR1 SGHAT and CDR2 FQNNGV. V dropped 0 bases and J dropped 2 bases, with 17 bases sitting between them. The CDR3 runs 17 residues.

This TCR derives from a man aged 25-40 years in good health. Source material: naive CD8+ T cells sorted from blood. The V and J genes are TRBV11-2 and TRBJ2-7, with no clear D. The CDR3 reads CASSLEGPGSLAYEQYF. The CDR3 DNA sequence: TGTGCCAGCAGCTTAGAAGGACCCGGAAGTCTCGCCTACGAGCAGTACTTC.